Below, 5 T cell receptor beta chains from the same sample are listed, as sequenced in a study of T cell responses to AZD1222 COVID-19 vaccine. Libraries were prepared by immunoSEQ multiplex PCR; TCRdb keeps only in-frame clonotypes and omits some of them. The data contain almost 95,000 clones, 85% of them singletons. This material consisted of peripheral blood, taken 28 days after the second AZD1222 dose. The receptors shown here come from an adult who received the AZD1222 COVID-19 vaccine.

V is TRBV6-5 and J is TRBJ2-4; D may be TRBD1 (6 bases). Germline CDR1 and CDR2: MNHEY and SVGAGI. This CDR3 has 15 residues. Trimming took off 6 bases at V and 0 bases at J, with 12 bases between the two ends. CDR3 DNA: TGTGCCAGCAGGCGGACAGTTTTAGCCAAAAACATTCAGTACTTC. As protein: CASRRTVLAKNIQYF.

V gene TRBV6-5 combines with J gene TRBJ1-5; possible D gene TRBD1, 5 bases. Germline V CDR1 and CDR2: MNHEY, SVGAGI. This CDR3 contains 15 residues. With 6 bases removed from V and 4 bases from J, the gap between germline ends came to 16 bases. CDR3: CASSPSWGRNQPQHF. The CDR3 region has the DNA TGTGCCAGCAGCCCGAGTTGGGGGAGGAATCAGCCCCAGCATTTT.

In regard to this clone: This sample includes further DNA sequences coding for the same CDR3. As DNA, the CDR3 is TGTGCCAGCAGCCCGGCCCGGGGGGATTCACCCCTCCACTTT. This translates into CASSPARGDSPLHF. V gene TRBV3-1 (or the pseudogene TRBV3-2) combines with J gene TRBJ1-6; a weak D match, TRBD1 (5 bases). V was cut by 4 bases and J by 8 bases, with 12 bases left in between. From germline, CDR1 is LGHDT and CDR2 YNNKEL (reference sequence). This CDR3 is 14 amino acids long.

In this sample, this clone turned up a few times. V and J are TRBV10-3 and TRBJ2-3; a possible D gene is TRBD2 (6 bases). V was trimmed by 7 bases and J by 1 base, leaving 12 bases between them. This CDR3 comprises 14 residues. Germline V CDR1 and CDR2: ENHRY, SYGVKD. CDR3 amino acids: CAIKTGLGTDTQYF. The CDR3 nucleotides are TGTGCCATCAAAACGGGACTGGGCACAGATACGCAGTATTTT.

The V gene is TRBV7-9, the J gene TRBJ2-7, with 8 bases aligning to TRBD2. The CDR3 runs to 16 residues. Germline CDR1 reads SEHNR; CDR2 reads FQNEAQ (reference sequence). V lost 5 bases to trimming and J lost 3 bases; unmatched junction nucleotides: 12. The CDR3 loop reads CASSHGGASGYYEQYF. The CDR3 bases are TGTGCCAGCAGCCATGGGGGGGCTAGCGGGTACTACGAGCAGTACTTC.